Given below is one T cell receptor (beta chain) in context. The data are from a study of CD8 T cells in Susac syndrome. Sequencing of TCR beta covered CD8+ and CD4+ T cells obtained from blood. The control group consisted of healthy donors matched for age and sex. The CDR3 runs 8 residues. V lost 5 bases and J 12 bases, leaving 7 bases between the germline ends. CDR1 is GTSNPN, CDR2 SVGIG, per germline (reference sequence). Random hexamers were used to reverse transcribe about 0.45 to 1 ug of RNA. It was immunoSEQ multiplex PCR that amplified TCR beta CDR3 across 54 Vbeta and 13 Jbeta. Using its own MiXCR run on the immunoSEQ multiplex PCR reads, TCRdb lists one record per CDR3 protein. This sample carries approximately 140,000 distinct CDR3 sequences, approximately 93% of them seen once, and the ten largest clones take over 0.25%.

The rearrangement joins TRBV30 to TRBJ2-5; no reliable D call. Sequencing input: CD8+ T cells from PBMCs. The TCR originated in a human donor in good health. CDR3 protein: CAWGTEYF. In nucleotides, the CDR3 is TGTGCCTGGGGAACTGAGTACTTC.